This T cell receptor (beta chain) is from a study of T cell repertoires in ileal Crohn's disease. Study-level information: Biopsies of the neoterminal ileum at postoperative colonoscopy form M6 samples.

As for time point: neoterminal ileum biopsy at postoperative endoscopy, about 6 months after surgery. Eligibility required adulthood, ileal or ileocolonic Crohn's disease and indicated ileocolonic resection. Remarks on this clone: The sample has other DNA sequences that encode this CDR3 too.

TCRdb's table, derived via immunoSEQ multiplex PCR, lists solely in-frame clones and lacks some. The sample holds approximately 7,200 clones; 72% are singletons and the top ten take roughly 10%. Sequences were obtained from ileal tissue. The receptor was isolated from an adult with Crohn's disease.

CDR3 residues: CASSEAGGSYQPQHF. CDR3 nucleotide sequence: TGTGCCAGCAGTGAGGCAGGGGGCTCCTATCAGCCCCAGCATTTT. This chain joins TRBV6-1 and TRBJ1-5; 8 positions agree with TRBD1. The CDR3 has 15 amino acids. V shed 3 bases, J shed 5 bases, and the junction held 6 bases outside the gene matches. Germline lookup yields CDR1 MNHNS and CDR2 SASEGT.